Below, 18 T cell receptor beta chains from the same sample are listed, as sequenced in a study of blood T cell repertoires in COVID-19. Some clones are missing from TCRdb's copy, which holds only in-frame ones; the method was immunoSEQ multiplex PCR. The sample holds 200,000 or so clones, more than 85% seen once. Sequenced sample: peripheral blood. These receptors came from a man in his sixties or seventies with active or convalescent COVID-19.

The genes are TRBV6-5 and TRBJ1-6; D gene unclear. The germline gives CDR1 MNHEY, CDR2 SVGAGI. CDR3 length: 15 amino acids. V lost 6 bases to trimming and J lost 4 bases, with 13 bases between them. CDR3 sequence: CASREDGSYNSPLHF. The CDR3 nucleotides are TGTGCCAGCAGGGAGGACGGCTCGTATAATTCACCCCTCCACTTT.

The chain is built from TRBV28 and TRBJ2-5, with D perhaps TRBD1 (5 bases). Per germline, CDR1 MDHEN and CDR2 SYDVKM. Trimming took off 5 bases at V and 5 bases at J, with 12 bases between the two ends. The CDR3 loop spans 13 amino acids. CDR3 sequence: CASSVGQEETQYF. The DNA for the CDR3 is TGTGCCAGCAGTGTCGGACAAGAGGAGACCCAGTACTTC.

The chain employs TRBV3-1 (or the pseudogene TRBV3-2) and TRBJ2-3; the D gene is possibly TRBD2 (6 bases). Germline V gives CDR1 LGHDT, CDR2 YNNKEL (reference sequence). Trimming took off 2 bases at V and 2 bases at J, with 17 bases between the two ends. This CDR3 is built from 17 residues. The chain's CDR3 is CASSQPDLSGLTDTQYF. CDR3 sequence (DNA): TGTGCCAGCAGCCAACCGGATTTAAGCGGGCTCACAGATACGCAGTATTTT.

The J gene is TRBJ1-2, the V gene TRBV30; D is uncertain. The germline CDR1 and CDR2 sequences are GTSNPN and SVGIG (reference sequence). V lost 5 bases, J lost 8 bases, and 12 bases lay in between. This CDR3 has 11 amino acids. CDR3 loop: CAWSQAGGYTF. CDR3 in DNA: TGTGCCTGGTCGCAGGCGGGCGGCTACACCTTC. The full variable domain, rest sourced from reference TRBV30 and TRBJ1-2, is SQTIHQWPATLVQPVGSPLSLECTVEGTSNPNLYWYRQAAGRGLQLLFYSVGIGQISSEVPQNLSASRPQDRQFILSSKKLLLSDSGFYLCAWSQAGGYTFGSGTRLTVV.

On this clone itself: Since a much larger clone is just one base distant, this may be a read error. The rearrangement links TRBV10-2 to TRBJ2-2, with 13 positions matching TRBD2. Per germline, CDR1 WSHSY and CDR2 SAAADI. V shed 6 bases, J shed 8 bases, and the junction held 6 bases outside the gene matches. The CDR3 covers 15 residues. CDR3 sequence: CASSPGLAGRGELFF. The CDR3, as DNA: TGCGCCAGCAGCCCGGGACTAGCGGGAAGGGGGGAGCTGTTTTTT.

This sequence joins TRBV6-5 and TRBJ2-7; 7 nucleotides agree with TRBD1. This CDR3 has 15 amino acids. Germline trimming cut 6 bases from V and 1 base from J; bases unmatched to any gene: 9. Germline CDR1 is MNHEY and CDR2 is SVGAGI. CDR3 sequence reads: CASSPDRVRSYEQYF. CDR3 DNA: TGTGCCAGCAGCCCAGACAGGGTAAGGTCCTACGAGCAGTACTTC.

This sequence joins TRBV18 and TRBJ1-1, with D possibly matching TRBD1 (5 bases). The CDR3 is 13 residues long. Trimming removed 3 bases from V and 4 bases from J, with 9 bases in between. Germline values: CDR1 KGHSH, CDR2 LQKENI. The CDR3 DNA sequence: TGTGCCAGCTCACCTCAGGGCAGCACTGAAGCTTTCTTT. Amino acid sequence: CASSPQGSTEAFF.

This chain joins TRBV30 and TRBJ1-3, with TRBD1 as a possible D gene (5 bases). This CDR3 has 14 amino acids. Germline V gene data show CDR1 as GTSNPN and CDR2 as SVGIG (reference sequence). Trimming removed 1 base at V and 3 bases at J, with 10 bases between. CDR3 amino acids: CAWSGTILGNTIYF. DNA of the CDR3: TGTGCCTGGAGTGGGACAATCCTTGGAAACACCATATATTTT.

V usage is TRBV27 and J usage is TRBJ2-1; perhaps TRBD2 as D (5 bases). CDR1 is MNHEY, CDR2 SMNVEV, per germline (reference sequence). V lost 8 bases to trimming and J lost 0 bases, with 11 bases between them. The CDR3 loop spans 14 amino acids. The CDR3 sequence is CASRDPSSYNEQFF. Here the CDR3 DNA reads TGTGCCAGCCGGGATCCAAGCTCCTACAATGAGCAGTTCTTC.

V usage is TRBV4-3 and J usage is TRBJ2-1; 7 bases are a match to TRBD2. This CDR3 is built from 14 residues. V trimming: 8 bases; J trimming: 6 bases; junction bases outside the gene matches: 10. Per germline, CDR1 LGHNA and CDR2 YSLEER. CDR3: CASGNAGVINEQFF. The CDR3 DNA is TGCGCCAGCGGAAACGCGGGGGTAATCAATGAGCAGTTCTTC.

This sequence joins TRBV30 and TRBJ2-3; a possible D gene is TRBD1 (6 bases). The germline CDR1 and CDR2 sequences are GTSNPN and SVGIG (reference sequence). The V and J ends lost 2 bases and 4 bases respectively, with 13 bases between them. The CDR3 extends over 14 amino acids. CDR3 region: CAWSRGGEADTQYF. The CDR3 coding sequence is TGTGCCTGGAGTAGAGGGGGAGAGGCAGATACGCAGTATTTT.

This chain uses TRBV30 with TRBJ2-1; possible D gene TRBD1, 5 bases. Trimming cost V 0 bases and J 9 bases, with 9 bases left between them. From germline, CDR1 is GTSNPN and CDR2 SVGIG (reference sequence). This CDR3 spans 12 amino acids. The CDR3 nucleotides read TGTGCCTGGAGTGTATTTACAGGTGAGCAGTTCTTC. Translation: CAWSVFTGEQFF.

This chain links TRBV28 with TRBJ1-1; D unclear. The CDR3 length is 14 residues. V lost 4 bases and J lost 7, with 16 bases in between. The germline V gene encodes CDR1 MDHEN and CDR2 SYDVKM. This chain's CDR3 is CASSWFRESGEAFF. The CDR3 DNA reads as TGTGCCAGCAGTTGGTTCCGGGAGAGCGGTGAAGCTTTCTTT.

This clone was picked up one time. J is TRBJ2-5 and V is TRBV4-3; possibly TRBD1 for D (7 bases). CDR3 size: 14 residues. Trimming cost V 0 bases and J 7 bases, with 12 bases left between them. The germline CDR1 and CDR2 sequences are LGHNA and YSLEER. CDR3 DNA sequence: TGCGCCAGCAGCCAAGAGTGGCAGGGGGGGACCCAGTACTTC. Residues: CASSQEWQGGTQYF.

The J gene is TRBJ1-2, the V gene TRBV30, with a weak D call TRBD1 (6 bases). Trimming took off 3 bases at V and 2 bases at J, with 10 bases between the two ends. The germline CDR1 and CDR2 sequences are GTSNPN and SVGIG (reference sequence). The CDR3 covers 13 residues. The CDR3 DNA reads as TGTGCCTGGAGCCTAGGACAGAACTATGGCTACACCTTC. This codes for CAWSLGQNYGYTF.

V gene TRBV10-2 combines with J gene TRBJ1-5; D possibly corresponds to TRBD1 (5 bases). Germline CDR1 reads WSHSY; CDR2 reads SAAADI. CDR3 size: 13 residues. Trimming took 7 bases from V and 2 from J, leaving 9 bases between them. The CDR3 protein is CASTPGGNQPQHF. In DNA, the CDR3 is TGCGCCAGCACCCCGGGGGGCAATCAGCCCCAGCATTTT.

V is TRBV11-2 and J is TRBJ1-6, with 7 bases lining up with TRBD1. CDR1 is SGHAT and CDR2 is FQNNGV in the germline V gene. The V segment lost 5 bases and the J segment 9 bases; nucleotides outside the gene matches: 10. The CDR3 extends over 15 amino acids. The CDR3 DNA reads TGTGCCAGCAGCGCGCCTACAGGGGAGAGTTCACCCCTCCACTTT. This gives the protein CASSAPTGESSPLHF.

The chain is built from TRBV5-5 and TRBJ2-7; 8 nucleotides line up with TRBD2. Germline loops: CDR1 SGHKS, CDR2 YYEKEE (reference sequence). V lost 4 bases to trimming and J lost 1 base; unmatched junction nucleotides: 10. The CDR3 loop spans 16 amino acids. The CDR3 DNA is TGTGCCAGCAGCGGACAGAGTAGCGGGATTTCCTACGAGCAGTACTTC. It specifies CASSGQSSGISYEQYF.